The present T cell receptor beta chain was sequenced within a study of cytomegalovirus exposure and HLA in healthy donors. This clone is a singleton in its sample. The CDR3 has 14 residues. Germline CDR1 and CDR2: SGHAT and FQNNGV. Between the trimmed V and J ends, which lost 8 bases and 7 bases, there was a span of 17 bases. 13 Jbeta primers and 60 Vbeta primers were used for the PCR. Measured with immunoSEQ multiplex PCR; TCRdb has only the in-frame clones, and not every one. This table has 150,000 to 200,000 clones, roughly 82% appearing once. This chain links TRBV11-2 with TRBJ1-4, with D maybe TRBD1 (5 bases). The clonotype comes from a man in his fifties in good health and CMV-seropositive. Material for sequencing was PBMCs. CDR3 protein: CASSPQRQGEKLFF. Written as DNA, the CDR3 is TGTGCCAGCTCACCTCAGAGGCAGGGTGAAAAACTGTTTTTT.